The 10 T cell receptor beta chains below were found in one sample sequenced in a study of tumor-infiltrating lymphocytes in oesophageal squamous cell carcinoma. A single record per CDR3 protein comes from TCRdb applying MiXCR to the PCR reads. The table has over 10,000 distinct CDR3 sequences, approximately 50% seen once. Sequenced sample: esophageal tumor tissue. These receptors were collected from a male donor with esophageal squamous cell carcinoma.

This chain connects TRBV7-3 to TRBJ2-5; no reliable D call. The last part of the DNA fits TRBJ1-2 better; the J call may be wrong. The CDR3 consists of 13 residues. In germline, CDR1 is SGHTA, CDR2 FQGTGA. The CDR3 DNA is TGTGCCAGCAGCTTAACGGGGTACTATGGCTACACCTTC. As protein: CASSLTGYYGYTF.

A few counts support this clonotype. The V call is TRBV7-8, the J call TRBJ2-1; 7 nucleotides agree with TRBD2. Trimming at V came to 2 bases and at J to 3 bases, leaving 13 bases not matched to a gene. Germline CDR1 reads SGHVS; CDR2 reads FQNEAQ. The CDR3 contains 18 residues. The CDR3 sequence: CASSLIAGGSGLYNEQFF. DNA for the CDR3: TGTGCCAGCAGCTTAATTGCTGGGGGTAGCGGGCTCTACAATGAGCAGTTCTTC.

This clonotype was recorded many times. V gene TRBV7-2 combines with J gene TRBJ2-5; 7 positions agree with TRBD2. V shed 7 bases and J 4 bases; nucleotides not matched to a gene: 6. Germline lookup yields CDR1 SGHTA and CDR2 FQGNSA. This CDR3 spans 13 amino acids. The CDR3 sequence is CASTFTGGETQYF. DNA for the CDR3: TGTGCCAGCACTTTTACGGGGGGAGAGACCCAGTACTTC.

The J gene is TRBJ1-5, the V gene TRBV29-1, with TRBD1 matching over 10 bases. Germline CDR1 is SQVTM and CDR2 is ANQGSEA. With V trimmed by 5 bases and J by 4 bases, 2 bases remained unmatched. CDR3 length equals 13 residues. CDR3 sequence (DNA): TGCAGCGTTCGGACAGGGGGGAATCAGCCCCAGCATTTT. Encoded protein: CSVRTGGNQPQHF.

With regard to this clonotype: This is likely a read error, given that the CDR3 carries no conserved phenylalanine or tryptophan at its end. It is unclear where the CDR3 begins or ends on the DNA, so no DNA is shown, and the CDR3 is as TCRdb lists it. This sequence joins TRBV6-2 or TRBV6-3 and TRBJ2-5; the table's D call TRBD1 went unverified against the DNA. CDR1 and CDR2 from the germline V gene are MNHEY and SVGEGT. Inclusive of both ends, the CDR3 amounts to 15 amino acids. Here the CDR3 reads CASRGKVNQPQHFGN.

This chain joins TRBV2 and TRBJ2-3, with 14 bases that match TRBD2. J lost 4 bases, V lost 6 bases, and 12 bases had no gene match. Germline CDR1 reads SNHLY; CDR2 reads FYNNEI. The CDR3 is 18 amino acids. The CDR3 DNA sequence: TGTGCCAGCAGACCCGGGACTAGCGGGGGAGCCTCCCCAGATACGCAGTATTTT. Its translation: CASRPGTSGGASPDTQYF.

The V gene is TRBV12-3 or TRBV12-4, the J gene TRBJ2-6, with D hard to call. The V and J ends lost 3 bases and 2 bases respectively, with 8 bases between them. This CDR3 is 15 amino acids long. The CDR3 region is CASSLRGPGANVLTF. The CDR3 region has the DNA TGTGCCAGCAGTTTGCGAGGTCCTGGGGCCAACGTCCTGACTTTC.

This chain links TRBV7-2 with TRBJ2-7, with D perhaps given as TRBD1 or TRBD2 (5 bases each). The J call may be wrong; the DNA end is better matched by TRBJ2-5. Germline-derived CDR1 and CDR2 are SGHTA and FQGNSA. There are 15 residues in the CDR3. The CDR3 nucleotides read TGTGCCAGCAGCTTAAACACCGGGGCGGGAGAGACCCAGTACTTC. Translation: CASSLNTGAGETQYF.

V is TRBV7-9 and J is TRBJ2-4; 7 bases line up with TRBD1. This CDR3 spans 12 amino acids. The ends lost 5 bases at V and 7 bases at J; junction bases unmatched: 2. Germline lookup yields CDR1 SEHNR and CDR2 FQNEAQ (reference sequence). CDR3 loop: CASSPQGNIQYF. In DNA, the CDR3 is TGTGCCAGCAGCCCACAGGGGAACATTCAGTACTTC.

The chain carries TRBV25-1 and TRBJ2-5; D call uncertain. V was cut by 5 bases and J by 5 bases, with 12 bases left in between. CDR1 is MGHDK and CDR2 is SYGVNS in the germline V gene. The length of the CDR3 is 13 residues. The CDR3 sequence: CASSLLSGETQYF. The CDR3 DNA is TGTGCCAGCAGTTTACTCTCGGGCGAGACCCAGTACTTC.